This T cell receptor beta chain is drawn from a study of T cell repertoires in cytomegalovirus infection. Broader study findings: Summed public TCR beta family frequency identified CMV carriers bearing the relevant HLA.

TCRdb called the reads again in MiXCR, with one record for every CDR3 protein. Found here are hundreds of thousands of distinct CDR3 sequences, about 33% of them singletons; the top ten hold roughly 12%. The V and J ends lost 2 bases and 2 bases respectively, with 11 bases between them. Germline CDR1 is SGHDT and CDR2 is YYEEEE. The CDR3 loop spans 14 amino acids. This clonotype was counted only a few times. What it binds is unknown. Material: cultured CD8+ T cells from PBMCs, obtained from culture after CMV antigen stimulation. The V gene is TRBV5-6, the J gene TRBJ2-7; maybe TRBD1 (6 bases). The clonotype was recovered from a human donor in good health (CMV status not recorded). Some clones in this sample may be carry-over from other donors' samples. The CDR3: CASSFRDIAYEQYF. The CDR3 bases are TGTGCCAGCAGCTTCCGGGACATAGCCTACGAGCAGTACTTC. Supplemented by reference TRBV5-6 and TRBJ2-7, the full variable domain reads DAGVTQSPTHLIKTRGQQVTLRCSPKSGHDTVSWYQQALGQGPQFIFQYYEEEERQRGNFPDRFSGHQFPNYSSELNVNALLLGDSALYLCASSFRDIAYEQYFGPGTRLTVT.